This is a list of T cell receptor beta chains from one sample in a study of naive and memory T cell subsets. TCRdb re-called the UMI-ligation and nested PCR reads through MiXCR, storing one row per CDR3 protein. The profile covers 130,000 to 150,000 distinct CDR3 sequences, with over 15% appearing a single time and about 0.15% taken by the ten largest. Sequencing used naive CD4+ T cells from blood. These receptors all come from a human donor in good health. Both conserved end residues are part of each CDR3. A D gene is named only where the DNA matches it firmly. Expanded clones are given a class, and other clones once, few, many or no size at all.

D gene,V gene,J gene,clone size,CDR3 DNA,CDR3 protein
NA,TRBV4-1,TRBJ2-3,NA,TGCGCCAGCAGCCGACTAGGTTTGAACACAGATACGCAGTATTTT,CASSRLGLNTDTQYF
TRBD2,TRBV7-2,TRBJ2-5,few,TGTGCCAGCAGCTTACTGGGAGGGCAAGAGACCCAGTACTTC,CASSLLGGQETQYF
TRBD1,TRBV3-1,TRBJ1-2,many,TGTGCCAGCAGCCAGACAGGGGTCGGCTACACCTTC,CASSQTGVGYTF
TRBD2,TRBV10-3,TRBJ2-3,few,TGTGCCATCAGCGGACTAGCGGCGACCGGGGGAGATACGCAGTATTTT,CAISGLAATGGDTQYF
TRBD1,TRBV29-1,TRBJ2-7,few,TGCAGCGTTGGACAGGGGGCCGTCTACGAGCAGTACTTC,CSVGQGAVYEQYF
NA,TRBV5-1,TRBJ1-2,NA,TGCGCCAGCAGCTTGGGCGACGTGTCAGATTATGGCTACACCTTC,CASSLGDVSDYGYTF
NA,TRBV18,TRBJ2-5,few,TGTGCCAGCTCACCCGGGCAGGGAGAGACCCAGTACTTC,CASSPGQGETQYF
TRBD1,TRBV18,TRBJ1-4,NA,TGTGCCAGCTCACCGTCCCTACCGGGACAGAGGGGTGAAAAACTGTTTTTT,CASSPSLPGQRGEKLFF
NA,TRBV4-3,TRBJ1-1,NA,TGCGCCAGCAGCCAAGATGTGAACACTGAAGCTTTCTTT,CASSQDVNTEAFF
NA,TRBV2,TRBJ1-5,NA,TGTGCCAGCAGTTACACAGACCCCTCTCAGCCCCAGCATTTT,CASSYTDPSQPQHF
NA,TRBV20-1,TRBJ1-1,few,TGCAGTGCTAGAGATGGGTGGTTAGGCACTGAAGCTTTCTTT,CSARDGWLGTEAFF
TRBD1,TRBV29-1,TRBJ1-1,NA,TGCAGCGTTGGGGGACAGGGGGCGCCGGTCACTGAAGCTTTCTTT,CSVGGQGAPVTEAFF
TRBD2,TRBV12-3/TRBV12-4,TRBJ2-7,NA,TGTGCCAGCAGTTTCCGGGACTACTCTTACGAGCAGTACTTC,CASSFRDYSYEQYF
NA,TRBV20-1,TRBJ1-5,few,TGCAGTGCTAGCGAGAATGCCATCCACTTACAGCCCCAGCATTTT,CSASENAIHLQPQHF
NA,TRBV28,TRBJ2-1,few,TGTGCCAGCAGTTTAATGGGGTTCTACAATGAGCAGTTCTTC,CASSLMGFYNEQFF
TRBD2,TRBV27,TRBJ2-1,few,TGTGCCAGCAGCCCGGGACTAGCGGGAGGGAGGTCCTACAATGAGCAGTTCTTC,CASSPGLAGGRSYNEQFF
NA,TRBV20-1,TRBJ2-3,many,TGCAGTGCTGGGTTACGGGCCGGCGGGGGCACAGATACGCAGTATTTT,CSAGLRAGGGTDTQYF
NA,TRBV6-6,TRBJ2-1,few,TGTGCCAGCAGTCCAGGGGGGAATGAGCAGTTCTTC,CASSPGGNEQFF
TRBD2,TRBV4-2,TRBJ2-1,NA,TGTGCCAGCAGCCAGGACAACAGCGGGAGCTCCTACAATGAGCAGTTCTTC,CASSQDNSGSSYNEQFF
TRBD1,TRBV23-1,TRBJ2-5,NA,TGCGCCAGCCGCAAGAACAGGGGGTGTACGGCAGAGACCCAGTACTTC,CASRKNRGCTAETQYF
TRBD2,TRBV24-1,TRBJ2-5,NA,TGTGCCACCAGTGATTGGGGACTAGCCCAAGAGACCCAGTACTTC,CATSDWGLAQETQYF
NA,TRBV29-1,TRBJ1-5,NA,TGCAGCGTGGGGAGGGACCGCAATCAGCCCCAGCATTTT,CSVGRDRNQPQHF
NA,TRBV7-2,TRBJ1-1,NA,TGTGCCAGCAGCTCGATAGGGGGTCGGGTAGGCACTGAAGCTTTCTTT,CASSSIGGRVGTEAFF
TRBD1,TRBV2,TRBJ1-4,few,TGTGCCAGCAGAGTGTCCGGGACAGGGGATGAAAAACTGTTTTTT,CASRVSGTGDEKLFF
NA,TRBV5-4,TRBJ2-1,NA,TGTGCCAGCAGCTTAGGGACTTCGGCTCAAGCGAACAATGAGCAGTTCTTC,CASSLGTSAQANNEQFF
TRBD2,TRBV5-4,TRBJ2-7,few,TGTGTCACTAGCGGGGCCTCCTACGAGCAGTACTTC,CVTSGASYEQYF
TRBD2,TRBV6-2/TRBV6-3,TRBJ2-7,many,TGTGCCAGCAGTTCCGGGACTACCGTCACCTACGAGCAGTACTTC,CASSSGTTVTYEQYF
NA,TRBV19,TRBJ2-1,many,TGTGCCAGTAGGACTAGTGGTGGCAATGAGCAGTTCTTC,CASRTSGGNEQFF
NA,TRBV12-3/TRBV12-4,TRBJ1-5,NA,TGTGCCAGCAGTTTGGGGTTCGCTCAGCCCCAGCATTTT,CASSLGFAQPQHF
NA,TRBV12-3/TRBV12-4,TRBJ2-1,few,TGTGCCAGCAGTTTAGGTGGGACATTAAACAATGAGCAGTTCTTC,CASSLGGTLNNEQFF
NA,TRBV4-1,TRBJ1-5,few,TGCGCCAGCAGCCAAACAGAGAGCAATCAGCCCCAGCATTTT,CASSQTESNQPQHF
TRBD1,TRBV9,TRBJ2-1,NA,TGTGCCAGCAGCCTAGGGGGCCCCGTGCTATTCTTC,CASSLGGPVLFF
NA,TRBV29-1,TRBJ2-5,few,TGCAGCGTTGGCAAGAAGGGGTTTGGGTACGGAGAGACCCAGTACTTC,CSVGKKGFGYGETQYF